One sample yielded the 30 T cell receptor beta chains listed below, sequenced in a study of cytomegalovirus exposure and HLA in healthy donors. The study ran its PCR with 60 Vbeta and 13 Jbeta primers. The repertoire was sequenced with immunoSEQ multiplex PCR; TCRdb's copy has only in-frame clones and lacks some. Here the sample spans approximately 160,000 clones, 68% being singletons. The sequenced material came from PBMCs. The receptors were sampled from a man aged 50 to 59 in good health and CMV-seronegative.

V and J are TRBV19 and TRBJ2-1, with 13 bases fitting TRBD2. Germline V CDR1 and CDR2: LNHDA, SQIVND (reference sequence). The CDR3 has 19 residues. The trim removed 10 bases at V and 1 base at J, leaving 16 bases unmatched. The CDR3 DNA is TGTGCCACCCTAGTGGGACTAGCGGGGTTACGAGGATCCTACAATGAGCAGTTCTTC. Encoded protein: CATLVGLAGLRGSYNEQFF. Looking up the rest from reference TRBV19 and TRBJ2-1 gives the full variable domain: DGGITQSPKYLFRKEGQNVTLSCEQNLNHDAMYWYRQDPGQGLRLIYYSQIVNDFQKGDIAEGYSVSREKKESFPLTVTSAQKNPTAFYLCATLVGLAGLRGSYNEQFFGPGTRLTVL.

The CDR3 protein is CASTGGETQYF. The CDR3 coding sequence is TGTGCCAGCACGGGAGGGGAGACCCAGTACTTC. J is TRBJ2-5 and V is TRBV27, with 8 positions matching TRBD2. Germline CDR1 MNHEY, CDR2 SMNVEV (reference sequence). The CDR3 consists of 11 residues. J was trimmed by 5 bases and V by 7 bases; bases with no gene match: 0.

The chain uses TRBV6-5 and TRBJ2-3; TRBD2 agrees at 8 bases. Unmatched junction bases numbered 5, after V lost 2 bases and J lost 4 bases. The CDR3 sequence is 15 residues long. Per the germline V gene, CDR1 is MNHEY and CDR2 is SVGAGI. CDR3 sequence reads: CASSYKGLEADTQYF. CDR3 sequence (DNA): TGTGCCAGCAGTTACAAGGGACTAGAAGCAGATACGCAGTATTTT.

This chain uses TRBV25-1 with TRBJ2-1, with TRBD2 identical over 9 bases. The V gene end was trimmed by 2 bases and the J gene end by 5 bases; junction bases not matched to a gene: 1. Germline V gives CDR1 MGHDK, CDR2 SYGVNS. The CDR3 runs 14 residues. The CDR3 sequence is CASSESGGNNEQFF. The CDR3 nucleotides read TGTGCCAGCAGTGAAAGCGGGGGGAACAATGAGCAGTTCTTC.

The chain joins TRBV6-5 to TRBJ2-7; 8 bases align to TRBD1. The CDR3 spans 15 residues. V gave up 0 bases and J gave up 1 base; unmatched junction bases: 2. CDR1 MNHEY and CDR2 SVGAGI come from the germline V gene. The CDR3: CASSYSGTGSYEQYF. The CDR3 DNA is TGTGCCAGCAGTTACTCTGGGACAGGTTCCTACGAGCAGTACTTC.

V gene TRBV27 combines with J gene TRBJ1-1; D not certain. Germline V lookup: CDR1 MNHEY, CDR2 SMNVEV (reference sequence). This CDR3 comprises 15 residues. V was cut by 5 bases and J by 1 base, with 14 bases left in between. The CDR3 loop reads CASSTLYSENTEAFF. As DNA, the CDR3 is TGTGCCAGCAGTACCCTTTATTCAGAGAACACTGAAGCTTTCTTT.

The CDR3 loop is CASSDPRLDWSYEQYF. Here the CDR3 DNA reads TGTGCCAGCAGTGATCCCAGACTAGACTGGTCGTACGAGCAGTACTTC. The J gene is TRBJ2-5, the V gene TRBV25-1, with D perhaps TRBD2 (6 bases). The J call is doubtful: the DNA matches TRBJ2-7 better. This CDR3 comprises 16 residues. Germline loops: CDR1 MGHDK, CDR2 SYGVNS.

The chain recombines TRBV28 with TRBJ2-5, with D possibly TRBD1 on 6 matching bases. Germline V gene data show CDR1 as MDHEN and CDR2 as SYDVKM. The CDR3 contains 14 residues. V was shortened by 3 bases and J by 4 bases, with 12 bases between the two germline ends. The CDR3 DNA follows: TGTGCCAGCAGTTTGATGGGGGCACGAGAGACCCAGTACTTC. This encodes CASSLMGARETQYF.

DNA for the CDR3: TGTGCCAGCGTAACCCAGGGGGGAAATCAGCCCCAGCATTTT. Amino acid sequence: CASVTQGGNQPQHF. The gene calls are TRBV28 and TRBJ1-5; 7 positions agree with TRBD1. Germline lookup yields CDR1 MDHEN and CDR2 SYDVKM. Trimming cost V 8 bases and J 4 bases; bases outside gene matches: 8. CDR3 size: 14 residues. The variable domain in full, with the rest retrieved from reference TRBV28 and TRBJ1-5, is DVKVTQSSRYLVKRTGEKVFLECVQDMDHENMFWYRQDPGLGLRLIYFSYDVKMKEKGDIPEGYSVSREKKERFSLILESASTNQTSMYLCASVTQGGNQPQHFGDGTRLSIL.

The chain carries TRBV6-4 and TRBJ1-1; perhaps TRBD1 as D (5 bases). Germline V lookup: CDR1 MRHNA, CDR2 SNTAGT. CDR3 length: 16 amino acids. The V gene lost 8 bases and the J gene lost 1 base, with 20 bases spanning the gap. The CDR3 DNA is TGTGCCAGCCGGCTAACGGGGGTCGCGGGGAACACTGAAGCTTTCTTT. It encodes CASRLTGVAGNTEAFF.

CDR3 in DNA: TGTGCCAGCAGTTATGGGGGCAGCAACTATGGCTACACCTTC. It yields the protein CASSYGGSNYGYTF. V is TRBV6-5 and J is TRBJ1-2; TRBD1 might be the D (6 bases). Per germline, CDR1 MNHEY and CDR2 SVGAGI. Between the trimmed V and J ends, which lost 3 bases and 2 bases, there was a span of 10 bases. CDR3 length: 14 amino acids.

This clone was seen more than once but under ten times. The rearrangement uses TRBV18 and TRBJ2-1, with TRBD2 identical over 11 bases. The CDR3 loop spans 18 amino acids. The ends lost 6 bases at V and 5 bases at J; junction bases unmatched: 15. Germline lookup yields CDR1 KGHSH and CDR2 LQKENI. The CDR3 here is CASSTSYSGTSGHNEQFF. The CDR3 DNA is TGTGCCAGCTCGACCTCCTACTCCGGGACTAGCGGTCACAATGAGCAGTTCTTC.

The chain is built from TRBV5-5 and TRBJ1-1; D might be TRBD1 (6 bases). The length of the CDR3 is 15 residues. Between the trimmed V and J ends, which lost 5 bases and 4 bases, there was a span of 18 bases. Looked up from germline, CDR1 is SGHKS and CDR2 is YYEKEE (reference sequence). DNA of the CDR3: TGTGCCAGCAGGGAGCAGGGGTCGCTGGCCACTGAAGCTTTCTTT. Encoded protein: CASREQGSLATEAFF. Supplemented by reference TRBV5-5 and TRBJ1-1, the full variable domain reads DAGVTQSPTHLIKTRGQQVTLRCSPISGHKSVSWYQQVLGQGPQFIFQYYEKEERGRGNFPDRFSARQFPNYSSELNVNALLLGDSALYLCASREQGSLATEAFFGQGTRLTVV.

This clone was counted only a few times. V usage is TRBV18 and J usage is TRBJ1-1; 8 nucleotides line up with TRBD1. Germline CDR1 KGHSH, CDR2 LQKENI. CDR3 length: 13 residues. Trimming took 2 bases from V and 9 from J; bases not matched to a gene: 5. The CDR3: CASSPGGDRQAFF. The DNA of the CDR3 is TGTGCCAGCTCACCAGGGGGGGACAGGCAAGCTTTCTTT.

The J gene is TRBJ2-7, the V gene TRBV19, with D perhaps matching TRBD2 (7 bases). Germline V gene sequence: CDR1 LNHDA, CDR2 SQIVND (reference sequence). V lost 1 base and J lost 3, with 13 bases in between. This CDR3 spans 15 amino acids. CDR3 residues: CASSIGGGRIYEQYF. CDR3 sequence (DNA): TGTGCCAGTAGTATAGGGGGGGGCAGGATCTACGAGCAGTACTTC.

Notes on this clone: One end of the junction fails to match germline, which may point to a read error. This CDR3 reads CTSSSVTGDRSVNTEAFF. CDR3 DNA: TGTACCAGCAGCTCGGTGACAGGGGATAGGAGCGTGAACACTGAAGCTTTCTTT. V gene TRBV7-9 combines with J gene TRBJ1-1; 8 nucleotides agree with TRBD1. The CDR3 is 18 amino acids. Germline CDR1 SEHNR, CDR2 FQNEAQ (reference sequence).

This clone was counted a few times. This chain uses TRBV5-1 with TRBJ1-1; 8 nucleotides align to TRBD1. This CDR3 is built from 15 residues. With 2 bases clipped from V and 0 bases from J, the junction kept 3 bases outside the gene matches. Germline V CDR1 and CDR2: SGHRS, YFSETQ. This CDR3 reads CASSFGTGMNTEAFF. DNA of the CDR3: TGCGCCAGCAGCTTCGGGACAGGAATGAACACTGAAGCTTTCTTT.

V and J are TRBV28 and TRBJ1-1, with D unresolved. Germline CDR1 MDHEN, CDR2 SYDVKM. Trimming shortened V by 6 bases and J by 10 bases, and 18 bases separated the two germline ends. CDR3 length: 13 residues. The CDR3 DNA reads as TGTGCCAGCAGCCCACCCCCGGGAAGAGGAGCTTTCTTT. It translates to CASSPPPGRGAFF.

The chain carries TRBV29-1 and TRBJ1-1; 9 bases match TRBD1. From germline, CDR1 is SQVTM and CDR2 ANQGSEA. J was trimmed by 7 bases and V by 7 bases; bases with no gene match: 4. CDR3 length: 11 amino acids. The CDR3 DNA reads TGCAGCGCCGACAGGGGGGGTGAAGCTTTCTTT. This gives the protein CSADRGGEAFF.

This clone was seen just once. V and J are TRBV5-6 and TRBJ1-5; 7 nucleotides match TRBD1. Germline-derived CDR1 and CDR2 are SGHDT and YYEEEE. The ends lost 1 base at V and 2 bases at J; junction bases unmatched: 6. The CDR3 length is 16 residues. The CDR3 bases are TGTGCCAGCAGCTTGTTTAGGGGGCAGCGCAATCAGCCCCAGCATTTT. Protein sequence: CASSLFRGQRNQPQHF.

The chain links TRBV28 to TRBJ2-7; D is ambiguous. Germline CDR1 MDHEN, CDR2 SYDVKM. This CDR3 region has 11 residues. V was cut by 2 bases and J by 6 bases, with 5 bases left in between. Here the CDR3 DNA reads TGTGCCAGCAGTTTAACTCCCGAGCAGTACTTC. Amino acids: CASSLTPEQYF.

V is TRBV6-4 and J is TRBJ1-2; 7 nucleotides match TRBD1. The CDR3 contains 17 residues. The V and J ends lost 2 bases and 3 bases, in that order; junction bases with no gene match: 12. From germline, CDR1 is MRHNA and CDR2 SNTAGT. The chain's CDR3 is CASSDTLGTGEHYGYTF. The CDR3 DNA is TGTGCCAGCAGTGACACGTTGGGAACAGGGGAACACTATGGCTACACCTTC.

This clone was found once. The V gene is TRBV6-1, the J gene TRBJ2-5; TRBD2 aligns across 10 bases. V gave up 4 bases and J gave up 4 bases; unmatched junction bases: 3. The CDR3 is 14 residues long. The germline gives CDR1 MNHNS, CDR2 SASEGT. CDR3 protein: CASSAAGGRETQYF. CDR3 nucleotides: TGTGCCAGCAGTGCAGCGGGGGGGAGAGAGACCCAGTACTTC.

The gene calls are TRBV28 and TRBJ2-6; tentatively, D is TRBD1 (6 bases). The CDR3 consists of 17 residues. The V gene lost 3 bases and the J gene lost 3 bases, with 15 bases spanning the gap. CDR1 is MDHEN and CDR2 is SYDVKM in the germline V gene. The CDR3 protein is CASSLAGTWGGANVLTF. In DNA form, the CDR3 reads TGTGCCAGCAGTTTGGCCGGGACATGGGGTGGGGCCAACGTCCTGACTTTC.

This clone was seen a few times. CDR3 bases: TGCGCCAGCAGCCTTACCCACGACAGGAACACTGAAGCTTTCTTT. Translated, it gives CASSLTHDRNTEAFF. The chain carries TRBV4-1 and TRBJ1-1; the D gene is possibly TRBD1 (5 bases). Germline-derived CDR1 and CDR2 are MGHRA and YSYEKL. CDR3 length equals 15 residues. V was shortened by 4 bases and J by 1 base, with 13 bases between the two germline ends.

The chain is built from TRBV11-1 and TRBJ2-2, with a weak D call TRBD1 (6 bases). CDR1 and CDR2 from the germline V gene are SGHAT and FQDESV (reference sequence). The CDR3 runs to 15 residues. Trimming removed 0 bases at V and 4 bases at J, with 9 bases between. CDR3 DNA: TGTGCCAGCAGCTTAGCCAGGGGTGCCACCGGGGAGCTGTTTTTT. Translating it yields CASSLARGATGELFF. Drawing the rest from reference TRBV11-1 and TRBJ2-2, the complete variable domain is EAEVAQSPRYKITEKSQAVAFWCDPISGHATLYWYRQILGQGPELLVQFQDESVVDDSQLPKDRFSAERLKGVDSTLKIQPAELGDSAMYLCASSLARGATGELFFGEGSRLTVL.

This rearrangement joins TRBV7-6 to TRBJ2-7, with unresolved D. Germline loops: CDR1 SGHVS, CDR2 FNYEAQ. This CDR3 region has 13 residues. V gave up 7 bases and J gave up 3 bases, with 13 bases separating them. CDR3 nucleotide sequence: TGTGCCAGCACCCTCCGCGGAATCTACGAGCAGTACTTC. It is translated as CASTLRGIYEQYF.

The CDR3 protein is CASSGPGLAVQETQYF. CDR3 nucleotide sequence: TGCGCCAGCAGCGGACCGGGACTAGCGGTCCAAGAGACCCAGTACTTC. The chain joins TRBV4-1 to TRBJ2-5; 11 nucleotides agree with TRBD2. Germline V gives CDR1 MGHRA, CDR2 YSYEKL. Trimming cost V 5 bases and J 1 base; bases outside gene matches: 6. The CDR3 runs to 16 residues.

The chain uses TRBV19 and TRBJ1-5, with 10 bases identical to TRBD1. The CDR3 contains 18 residues. Germline trimming cut 6 bases from V and 7 bases from J; bases unmatched to any gene: 18. From germline, CDR1 is LNHDA and CDR2 SQIVND (reference sequence). CDR3 in DNA: TGTGCCAGTAGCAACTCCGAATGGGGACAGGGGAGAGGCCAGCCCCAGCATTTT. Protein: CASSNSEWGQGRGQPQHF.

The chain recombines TRBV6-6 with TRBJ2-2; TRBD2 aligns across 7 bases. In germline, CDR1 is MNHNY, CDR2 SVGAGI (reference sequence). V gave up 0 bases and J gave up 6 bases; unmatched junction bases: 4. The CDR3 consists of 15 residues. CDR3 residues: CASSYSSAGPGELFF. The CDR3 DNA reads as TGTGCCAGCAGTTACTCGTCAGCGGGACCCGGGGAGCTGTTTTTT.